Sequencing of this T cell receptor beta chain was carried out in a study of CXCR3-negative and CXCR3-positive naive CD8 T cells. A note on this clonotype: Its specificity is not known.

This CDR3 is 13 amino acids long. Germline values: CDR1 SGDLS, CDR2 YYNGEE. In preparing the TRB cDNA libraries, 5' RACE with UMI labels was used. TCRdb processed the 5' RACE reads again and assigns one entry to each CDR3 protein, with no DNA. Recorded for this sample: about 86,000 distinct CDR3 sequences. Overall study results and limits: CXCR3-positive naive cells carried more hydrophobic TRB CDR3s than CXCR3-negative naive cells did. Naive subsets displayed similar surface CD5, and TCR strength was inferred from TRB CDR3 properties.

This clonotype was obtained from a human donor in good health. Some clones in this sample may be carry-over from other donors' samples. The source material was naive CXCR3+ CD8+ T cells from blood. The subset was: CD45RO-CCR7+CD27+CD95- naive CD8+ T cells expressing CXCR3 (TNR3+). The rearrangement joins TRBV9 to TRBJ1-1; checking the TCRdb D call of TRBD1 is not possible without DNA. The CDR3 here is CASSLTGGAEAFF.